This TCR beta chain was observed in a study of blood T cells in healthy people across ages. This clonotype was found a few times. Primed by a sample-barcoded 5' primer and a J-beta primer mix, a second PCR proceeded for 7 to 11 cycles. Via MiXCR, TCRdb re-called the 5' RACE reads, giving one row per CDR3 protein. Of about 640,000 distinct CDR3 sequences in the sample, under 65% were seen once. Trimming stripped 0 bases from V and 3 bases from J, with 10 bases between. This CDR3 contains 16 residues. Germline CDR1 SGHTS, CDR2 YDEGEE. This TCR was recovered from a man between 60 and 70 years old in good health. Specimen: blood. V and J are TRBV5-8 and TRBJ2-6; D ambiguous. This CDR3 reads CASSLAVTSGANVLTF. The CDR3 nucleotides read TGTGCCAGCAGCTTGGCTGTTACCAGTGGGGCCAACGTCCTGACTTTC.